These T cell receptor beta chains were read from a single sample in a study of T-cell reconstitution after alpha-beta-depleted transplantation in children. A single record per CDR3 protein comes from TCRdb applying MiXCR to the PCR reads. The table lists approximately 110,000 distinct CDR3 sequences, approximately 10% of them singletons. Sequencing was performed on PBMCs, taken before TCRalphabeta/CD19-depleted stem cell transplant. The receptors were sampled from a boy under 10 years old with acute lymphoblastic leukemia, due to receive a stem cell transplant. Both conserved end residues are part of each CDR3. Each record gives: J gene, CDR3 length, D gene, V gene, clone size, CDR3 protein, CDR3 DNA. A D gene is named only where the DNA matches it firmly. Size is stated for part of the rows, as once, few or many counts, or as a class when the clone is expanded.

>TRBJ1-1|15|TRBD1|TRBV5-1|few
CASSVRGRGDTEAFF
TGCGCCAGCAGCGTCAGGGGGCGCGGGGACACTGAAGCTTTCTTT
>TRBJ2-1|13|.|TRBV5-1|many
CASSLVGHNEQFF
TGCGCCAGCAGCTTGGTAGGCCACAATGAGCAGTTCTTC
>TRBJ2-3|15|TRBD2|TRBV20-1|few
CSARRTSGMPDTQYF
TGCAGTGCTAGAAGGACTAGCGGGATGCCAGATACGCAGTATTTT
>TRBJ1-2|15|.|TRBV5-1|many
CASSLWFGDNYGYTF
TGCGCCAGCAGCTTGTGGTTCGGGGACAACTATGGCTACACCTTC
>TRBJ2-5|16|.|TRBV11-2|many
CASSLAGTPRRETQYF
TGTGCCAGCAGCCTCGCCGGTACCCCGAGGCGGGAGACCCAGTACTTC
>TRBJ2-1|16|TRBD2|TRBV6-1|many
CASSESYGTSINEQFF
TGTGCCAGCAGTGAATCGTATGGGACTAGCATCAATGAGCAGTTCTTC
>TRBJ2-4|15|TRBD2|TRBV20-1|many
CSATIGLAGGDIQYF
TGCAGTGCAACCATTGGACTAGCGGGAGGGGACATTCAGTACTTC
>TRBJ2-2|16|.|TRBV6-5|many
CASSYEGNSGTGELFF
TGTGCCAGCAGTTACGAAGGGAATTCGGGCACCGGGGAGCTGTTTTTT
>TRBJ2-1|18|TRBD1|TRBV5-1|.
CASSLIAGGLSSYNEQFF
TGCGCCAGCAGCTTGATAGCAGGGGGTTTAAGCTCCTACAATGAGCAGTTCTTC
>TRBJ2-3|14|.|TRBV9|.
CASSVFGSQDTQYF
TGTGCCAGCAGCGTATTTGGATCGCAAGATACGCAGTATTTT
>TRBJ2-1|14|.|TRBV7-2|.
CASSLAASYNEQFF
TGTGCCAGCAGCTTAGCAGCCTCCTACAATGAGCAGTTCTTC
>TRBJ2-3|15|TRBD2|TRBV20-1|.
CSARRGGLAGGTQYF
TGCAGTGCTAGAAGAGGTGGGCTAGCGGGAGGTACGCAGTATTTT
>TRBJ2-3|12|.|TRBV20-1|many
CSASPGTDTQYF
TGCAGTGCTAGCCCGGGCACAGATACGCAGTATTTT
>TRBJ2-7|13|.|TRBV20-1|many
CSARDGQRMEQYF
TGCAGTGCTAGAGATGGCCAGCGCATGGAGCAGTACTTC
>TRBJ2-5|14|.|TRBV24-1|few
CATLPPGACETQYF
TGTGCCACCCTCCCTCCCGGGGCTTGCGAGACCCAGTACTTC
>TRBJ2-7|16|.|TRBV20-1|.
CSARDPWGRSSYEQYF
TGCAGTGCTAGAGACCCTTGGGGCAGGAGCTCCTACGAGCAGTACTTC
>TRBJ2-2|14|.|TRBV5-1|many
CASSLAVGSGELFF
TGCGCCAGCAGCTTGGCCGTCGGCTCCGGGGAGCTGTTTTTT
>TRBJ2-7|16|.|TRBV20-1|few
CSATSSMGPGIYEQYF
TGCAGTGCTACTTCCTCCATGGGACCGGGTATCTACGAGCAGTACTTC
>TRBJ2-1|16|.|TRBV9|.
CASSVGGQPRGSEQFF
TGTGCCAGCAGCGTAGGAGGGCAACCAAGGGGCTCGGAGCAGTTCTTC
>TRBJ2-5|13|.|TRBV5-1|.
CASSLTGPETQYF
TGCGCCAGCAGCTTGACAGGGCCCGAGACCCAGTACTTC
>TRBJ1-1|14|.|TRBV18|.
CARYTGGRGTEAFF
TGTGCCAGATACACCGGGGGGAGAGGAACTGAAGCTTTCTTT
>TRBJ1-1|15|.|TRBV2|few
CASTGPGSVNTEAFF
TGTGCCAGCACCGGTCCGGGGAGCGTGAACACTGAAGCTTTCTTT
>TRBJ2-7|14|TRBD2|TRBV6-5|many
CASSYTSGTREQYF
TGTGCCAGCAGTTACACTAGCGGGACCCGCGAGCAGTACTTC
>TRBJ2-7|16|TRBD2|TRBV3-1|.
CASSQDWGSGSYEQYF
TGTGCCAGCAGCCAAGATTGGGGAAGCGGGAGTTACGAGCAGTACTTC
>TRBJ2-7|13|.|TRBV15|.
CATSRIYSNEQYF
TGTGCCACCAGCAGAATATATAGCAACGAGCAGTACTTC
>TRBJ1-1|15|.|TRBV5-5|many
CASSGAGHTNTEAFF
TGTGCCAGCAGCGGGGCGGGACACACGAACACTGAAGCTTTCTTT
>TRBJ2-3|13|.|TRBV7-2|few
CASSFKWGDTQYF
TGTGCCAGCAGCTTTAAGTGGGGAGATACGCAGTATTTT
>TRBJ2-3|17|.|TRBV27|many
CASSLSIRATPWDTQYF
TGTGCCAGCAGTTTAAGTATCAGGGCGACCCCTTGGGATACGCAGTATTTT
>TRBJ2-7|15|TRBD2|TRBV20-1|.
CSARRPGTSGSEQYF
TGCAGTGCTAGAAGACCCGGGACTAGCGGGAGCGAGCAGTACTTC
>TRBJ2-7|13|TRBD2|TRBV25-1|.
CASSEGGGYEQYF
TGTGCCAGCAGTGAAGGCGGGGGGTACGAGCAGTACTTC
>TRBJ2-4|15|TRBD1|TRBV12-3/TRBV12-4|many
CASSRPGGPKNIQYF
TGTGCCAGCAGTCGGCCAGGGGGCCCCAAAAACATTCAGTACTTC
>TRBJ2-2|14|TRBD1|TRBV5-1|many
CAREDRDYAGELFF
TGCGCCAGGGAAGACAGGGATTACGCCGGGGAGCTGTTTTTT
>TRBJ2-2|16|TRBD2|TRBV5-1|.
CASSTPGLPLPGELFF
TGCGCCAGCAGCACACCGGGACTACCCCTTCCCGGGGAGCTGTTTTTT
>TRBJ2-5|17|TRBD2|TRBV7-2|.
CASSPTSGRAVRETQYF
TGTGCCAGCAGCCCAACTAGCGGGAGGGCGGTTCGAGAGACCCAGTACTTC
>TRBJ1-1|12|.|TRBV12-3/TRBV12-4|many
CASNGRGTEAFF
TGTGCCAGCAACGGTAGGGGCACTGAAGCTTTCTTT
>TRBJ2-2|19|TRBD2|TRBV5-1|few
CASRAGANAGGPNTGELFF
TGCGCCAGCAGGGCGGGGGCCAATGCGGGGGGACCGAACACCGGGGAGCTGTTTTTT
>TRBJ2-7|14|TRBD2|TRBV20-1|.
CSVPLGGGPYEQYF
TGCAGTGTGCCACTTGGGGGAGGGCCCTACGAGCAGTACTTC
>TRBJ1-1|15|TRBD1|TRBV7-9|.
CASSFSDRKNTEAFF
TGTGCCAGCAGCTTCTCGGACAGGAAGAACACTGAAGCTTTCTTT
>TRBJ1-1|16|.|TRBV3-1|.
CASSQGGAGLGTEAFF
TGTGCCAGCAGCCAAGGAGGGGCAGGGCTTGGTACTGAAGCTTTCTTT
>TRBJ2-3|17|TRBD2|TRBV5-1|.
CASSLEASGSPGDTQYF
TGCGCCAGCAGCCTGGAGGCTAGCGGGAGCCCTGGAGATACGCAGTATTTT
>TRBJ1-1|14|TRBD1|TRBV4-1|.
CASSRGQGGFEAFF
TGCGCCAGCAGCCGAGGACAGGGGGGCTTTGAAGCTTTCTTT
>TRBJ2-5|14|TRBD2|TRBV6-5|many
CASSRGGSQETQYF
TGTGCCAGCAGCCGCGGGGGGAGCCAAGAGACCCAGTACTTC
>TRBJ2-7|15|.|TRBV10-3|.
CAIRPVLAGGYEQYF
TGTGCCATCAGACCCGTACTAGCAGGAGGCTACGAGCAGTACTTC
>TRBJ2-5|20|TRBD1|TRBV5-1|many
CASSLERQGARGHQEETQYF
TGCGCCAGCAGCTTGGAGCGACAGGGGGCTCGGGGGCATCAGGAAGAGACCCAGTACTTC
>TRBJ2-7|16|TRBD2|TRBV7-9|few
CASSQEAGGVTYEQYF
TGTGCCAGCAGCCAAGAAGCGGGAGGGGTGACCTACGAGCAGTACTTC
>TRBJ2-1|16|.|TRBV5-6|few
CASSLTAGFDYNEQFF
TGTGCCAGCAGCCTCACCGCAGGGTTTGATTACAATGAGCAGTTCTTC
>TRBJ1-5|13|.|TRBV6-1|few
CASSEGDVGPQHF
TGTGCCAGCAGTGAAGGGGATGTGGGACCCCAGCATTTT
>TRBJ2-5|13|TRBD1|TRBV7-6|many
CASSYRGGETQYF
TGTGCCAGCAGTTACAGGGGTGGTGAGACCCAGTACTTC
>TRBJ1-2|14|.|TRBV20-1|few
CSARPQGLPDGYTF
TGCAGTGCTAGGCCACAGGGCCTACCGGATGGCTACACCTTC